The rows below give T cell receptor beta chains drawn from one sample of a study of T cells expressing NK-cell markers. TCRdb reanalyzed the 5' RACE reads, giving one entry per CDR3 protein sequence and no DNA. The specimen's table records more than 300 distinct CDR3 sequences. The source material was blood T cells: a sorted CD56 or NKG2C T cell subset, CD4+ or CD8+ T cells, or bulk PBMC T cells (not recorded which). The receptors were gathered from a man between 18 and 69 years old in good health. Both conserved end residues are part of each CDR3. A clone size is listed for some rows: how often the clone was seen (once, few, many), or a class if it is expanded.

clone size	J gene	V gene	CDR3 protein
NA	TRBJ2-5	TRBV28	CASSFLTSFEETQYF
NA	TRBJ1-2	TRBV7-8	CASSLSQGAMNYGYTF
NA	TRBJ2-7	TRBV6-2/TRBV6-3	CASSRERFDRGYEQYF
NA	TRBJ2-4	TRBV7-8	CASSLEWQGDQNIQYF
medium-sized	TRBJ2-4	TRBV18	CASSKVRSAKNIQYF
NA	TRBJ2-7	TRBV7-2	CASSTRTGGGYEQYF
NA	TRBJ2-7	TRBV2	CAGKRGGSYEQYF
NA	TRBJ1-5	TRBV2	CASSKSRPAPQHF
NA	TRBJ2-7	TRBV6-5	CASSYLGGAYEQYF
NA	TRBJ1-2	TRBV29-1	CSVALGNYGYTF
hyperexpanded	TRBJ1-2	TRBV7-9	CASSLFRGAGGYTF
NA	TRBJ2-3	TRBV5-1	CASSRFFSSGGAVLTDTQYF
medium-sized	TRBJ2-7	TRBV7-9	CASSLWQPPHEQYF
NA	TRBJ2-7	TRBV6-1	CASSRGPGQGLYEQYF
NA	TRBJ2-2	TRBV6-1	CASRWWRGVTGELFFF
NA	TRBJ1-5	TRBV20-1	CSASIGRWADQPQHF
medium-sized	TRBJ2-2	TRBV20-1	CSARGPNTGELFF
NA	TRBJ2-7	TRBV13	CASSPRNTEIEQYF
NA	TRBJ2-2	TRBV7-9	CASSLRGPRPSGELFF
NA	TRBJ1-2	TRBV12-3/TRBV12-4	CASSPWRQAYGYTF
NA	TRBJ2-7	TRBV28	CASTFSRDWNSYEQYF